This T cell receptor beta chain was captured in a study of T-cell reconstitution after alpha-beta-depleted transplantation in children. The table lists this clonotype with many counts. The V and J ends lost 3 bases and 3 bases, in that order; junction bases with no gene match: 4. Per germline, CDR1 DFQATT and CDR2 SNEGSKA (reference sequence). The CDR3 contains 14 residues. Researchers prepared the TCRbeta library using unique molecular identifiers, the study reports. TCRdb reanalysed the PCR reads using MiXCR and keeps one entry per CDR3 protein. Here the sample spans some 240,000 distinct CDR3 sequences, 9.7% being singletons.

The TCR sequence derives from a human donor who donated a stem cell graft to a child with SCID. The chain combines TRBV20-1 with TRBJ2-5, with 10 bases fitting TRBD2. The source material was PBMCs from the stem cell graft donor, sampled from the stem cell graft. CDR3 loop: CSASWLAGEETQYF. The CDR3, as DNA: TGCAGTGCTAGTTGGCTAGCGGGGGAAGAGACCCAGTACTTC.